This paragraph covers one T cell receptor beta chain sequence. The sample belongs to a study of T cells expressing NK-cell markers. The germline CDR1 and CDR2 sequences are LGHNA and YSLEER. The CDR3 totals 14 residues. Using the 5' RACE reads, TCRdb records one entry per CDR3 protein without DNA. The table counts about 110,000 distinct CDR3 sequences; roughly 20% lies in the top ten. Input material: blood T cells: a sorted CD56 or NKG2C T cell subset, CD4+ or CD8+ T cells, or bulk PBMC T cells (not recorded which). The TCR originated in a woman between 18 and 70 years old in good health. The J gene is TRBJ2-4, the V gene TRBV4-3. CDR3 in amino acids: CASSQGVAKNIQYF.